Presented here are 28 T cell receptor beta chains from one specimen sequenced in a study of T cell responses to AZD1222 COVID-19 vaccine. Generated by immunoSEQ multiplex PCR, the TCRdb table keeps only in-frame clones and is missing some. The sample yields about 97,000 clones, roughly 91% seen once. Source: peripheral blood, taken on day 0 of AZD1222 vaccination. Receptor source: an adult in good health.

The chain carries TRBV9 and TRBJ2-1, with D tentatively TRBD2 (6 bases). V gave up 0 bases and J gave up 1 base, with 8 bases separating them. This CDR3 comprises 15 residues. CDR1 is SGDLS, CDR2 YYNGEE, per germline. In DNA, the CDR3 is TGTGCCAGCAGCGTAGATGGAGGGTCCTACAATGAGCAGTTCTTC. Protein sequence: CASSVDGGSYNEQFF.

The chain has TRBV3-1 (or the pseudogene TRBV3-2) and TRBJ2-5; 16 bases map to TRBD2. CDR1 and CDR2 from the germline V gene are LGHDT and YNNKEL (reference sequence). V dropped 2 bases and J dropped 6; count of bases not matched to a gene: 12. The CDR3 extends over 19 amino acids. CDR3 bases: TGTGCCAGCAGCCAAACCCCGGGACTAGCGGGAGGGTTAACGAAGACCCAGTACTTC. Its protein product is CASSQTPGLAGGLTKTQYF.

The V call is TRBV3-1 (or the pseudogene TRBV3-2), the J call TRBJ2-6; 8 bases align to TRBD2. Trimming took 0 bases from V and 2 from J; bases not matched to a gene: 3. CDR3 length equals 17 residues. From germline, CDR1 is LGHDT and CDR2 YNNKEL (reference sequence). The CDR3 DNA is TGTGCCAGCAGCCAAGAGCGGGGGGCGACTGGGGCCAACGTCCTGACTTTC. The encoded protein is CASSQERGATGANVLTF.

The chain has TRBV6-2 or TRBV6-3 and TRBJ2-1; a possible D gene is TRBD2 (5 bases). The germline CDR1 and CDR2 sequences are MNHEY and SVGEGT. Trimming took off 5 bases at V and 4 bases at J, with 9 bases between the two ends. The CDR3 consists of 13 residues. The CDR3 nucleotides are TGTGCCAGCAGTCCGGGAAATTACAATGAGCAGTTCTTC. Protein: CASSPGNYNEQFF.

The rearrangement uses TRBV19 and TRBJ1-5; weak D call: TRBD1 (5 bases). Trimming removed 6 bases from V and 2 bases from J, with 14 bases in between. The CDR3 extends over 15 amino acids. Per the germline V gene, CDR1 is LNHDA and CDR2 is SQIVND (reference sequence). CDR3 bases: TGTGCCAGTAGCCCCAATTGGGGGGGCAATCAGCCCCAGCATTTT. Encoded protein: CASSPNWGGNQPQHF.

The chain recombines TRBV18 with TRBJ2-5; unclear D gene. Germline V gene sequence: CDR1 KGHSH, CDR2 LQKENI. This CDR3 spans 14 amino acids. Deletions cut 2 bases from V and 3 bases from J, with 10 bases between. The CDR3 loop is CASSPTGVKETQYF. For the CDR3, the DNA is TGTGCCAGCTCACCAACGGGTGTGAAAGAGACCCAGTACTTC. The entire variable domain, with the rest obtained from reference TRBV18 and TRBJ2-5, is as follows: NAGVMQNPRHLVRRRGQEARLRCSPMKGHSHVYWYRQLPEEGLKFMVYLQKENIIDESGMPKERFSAEFPKEGPSILRIQQVVRGDSAAYFCASSPTGVKETQYFGPGTRLLVL.

This clone appeared a single time. This chain links TRBV5-1 with TRBJ1-4, with D perhaps TRBD1 (6 bases). V was clipped by 2 bases and J by 4 bases, with 9 bases between them. The germline gives CDR1 SGHRS, CDR2 YFSETQ. The CDR3 spans 14 residues. CDR3 protein: CASSFGRGNEKLFF. CDR3 in DNA: TGCGCCAGCAGCTTTGGCAGGGGTAATGAAAAACTGTTTTTT.

The chain joins TRBV28 to TRBJ2-7; the D is unclear. The germline V gene has CDR1 MDHEN and CDR2 SYDVKM. CDR3 length: 13 residues. Trimming took off 4 bases at V and 6 bases at J, with 13 bases between the two ends. The CDR3 DNA is TGTGCCAGCAGTTCCGGACCGGCTATCGAGCAGTACTTC. This gives the protein CASSSGPAIEQYF.

The V call is TRBV28, the J call TRBJ1-2; D gene unclear. V was pared by 5 bases and J by 0 bases, with 10 bases between. The CDR3 is 14 residues long. Per germline, CDR1 MDHEN and CDR2 SYDVKM. CDR3 protein: CASSTPGTNYGYTF. CDR3 bases: TGTGCCAGCAGTACCCCGGGGACTAACTATGGCTACACCTTC.

This clone was observed a handful of times. Here the CDR3 reads CASSLGTGTGGSPLHF. The CDR3 bases are TGTGCCAGCAGCTTAGGTACCGGGACAGGGGGTTCACCCCTCCACTTT. The chain has TRBV11-3 and TRBJ1-6; 11 bases fit TRBD1. CDR1 and CDR2 (germline): SGHNT, YENEEA. The CDR3 runs 16 residues. The V segment lost 1 base and the J segment 9 bases; nucleotides outside the gene matches: 5.

This clone showed up just once. The rearrangement joins TRBV5-6 to TRBJ1-1, with D possibly being TRBD1 (5 bases). The germline V gene has CDR1 SGHDT and CDR2 YYEEEE. The CDR3 extends over 14 amino acids. The germline V and J ends were trimmed by 2 bases and 5 bases, with 13 bases remaining between them. The CDR3 DNA sequence: TGTGCCAGCAGCTTTAGGGCAGAGGGGACTGAAGCTTTCTTT. It encodes CASSFRAEGTEAFF.

The chain combines TRBV7-3 with TRBJ1-6; weak D call: TRBD1 (5 bases). The germline V gene encodes CDR1 SGHTA and CDR2 FQGTGA. There are 13 residues in the CDR3. The V end was cut by 3 bases, the J end by 8 bases, with 8 bases between. CDR3 DNA: TGTGCCAGCAGCTTTGGGGCAGATTCACCCCTCCACTTT. As protein: CASSFGADSPLHF.

This chain connects TRBV19 to TRBJ1-2, with no clear D. The CDR3 length is 17 residues. The germline CDR1 and CDR2 sequences are LNHDA and SQIVND (reference sequence). The V gene lost 4 bases and the J gene lost 0 bases, with 18 bases spanning the gap. CDR3: CASSTPRYGGANYGYTF. The CDR3 DNA sequence: TGTGCCAGTAGTACCCCCCGGTACGGAGGAGCTAACTATGGCTACACCTTC.

The rearrangement joins TRBV7-8 to TRBJ2-1; TRBD2 matches 15 bases. The CDR3 has 16 residues. Trimming removed 4 bases from V and 7 bases from J; junction bases left unmatched: 5. Germline V gene sequence: CDR1 SGHVS, CDR2 FQNEAQ. The CDR3 spells CASSSGLAGGLNEQFF. CDR3 sequence (DNA): TGTGCCAGCAGCTCCGGACTAGCGGGGGGGCTGAATGAGCAGTTCTTC.

This CDR3 is CASAESDGYTF. The CDR3 DNA follows: TGTGCCAGCGCCGAGTCGGATGGCTACACCTTC. The chain recombines TRBV28 with TRBJ1-2; D uncertain. The CDR3 covers 11 residues. Germline V gene lookup returns CDR1 MDHEN and CDR2 SYDVKM. Deletions cut 8 bases from V and 6 bases from J, with 10 bases between.

This sequence joins TRBV19 and TRBJ1-2; D is perhaps TRBD1 (6 bases). CDR3 size: 17 residues. V lost 7 bases and J lost 7, with 28 bases in between. Germline CDR1 and CDR2: LNHDA and SQIVND (reference sequence). The CDR3 loop is CASTSDWGRGAGPGYTF. DNA for the CDR3: TGTGCCAGTACCTCAGATTGGGGAAGGGGGGCAGGGCCTGGCTACACCTTC.

The rearrangement joins TRBV28 to TRBJ2-3; no clear D gene. CDR1 and CDR2 (germline): MDHEN, SYDVKM. Between the trimmed V and J ends, which lost 2 bases and 0 bases, there was a span of 15 bases. CDR3 length: 17 amino acids. The CDR3, as DNA: TGTGCCAGCAGTTTACGTTCCCAGTCCTGGAGCACAGATACGCAGTATTTT. It codes for CASSLRSQSWSTDTQYF. The whole variable domain, remainder taken from reference TRBV28 and TRBJ2-3, is DVKVTQSSRYLVKRTGEKVFLECVQDMDHENMFWYRQDPGLGLRLIYFSYDVKMKEKGDIPEGYSVSREKKERFSLILESASTNQTSMYLCASSLRSQSWSTDTQYFGPGTRLTVL.

The V call is TRBV30, the J call TRBJ2-1; TRBD2 agrees at 11 bases. Germline values: CDR1 GTSNPN, CDR2 SVGIG (reference sequence). With 2 bases clipped from V and 2 bases from J, the junction kept 5 bases outside the gene matches. CDR3 size: 16 residues. CDR3 loop: CAWSTGLAGPYNEQFF. CDR3 nucleotides: TGTGCCTGGAGTACCGGACTAGCGGGCCCCTACAATGAGCAGTTCTTC.

The genes are TRBV11-2 and TRBJ2-1; 8 bases align to TRBD1. The J segment lost 4 bases and the V segment lost 2 bases, leaving 10 bases of the junction unmatched. In germline, CDR1 is SGHAT, CDR2 FQNNGV. The CDR3 runs 17 residues. In DNA, the CDR3 is TGTGCCAGCAGCTTAACAGGGGGATTTAGGGTATACAATGAGCAGTTCTTC. It codes for CASSLTGGFRVYNEQFF.

V usage is TRBV6-2 or TRBV6-3 and J usage is TRBJ2-7; D might be TRBD1 or TRBD2, each matching 5 bases. The CDR3 spans 14 residues. Germline CDR1 MNHEY, CDR2 SVGEGT. V dropped 5 bases and J dropped 1 base, with 12 bases sitting between them. CDR3 loop: CASSRRDGSYEQYF. CDR3 nucleotide sequence: TGTGCCAGCAGTCGCCGGGACGGGTCCTACGAGCAGTACTTC.

The CDR3 here is CASSLAAGAYGYTF. The DNA of the CDR3 is TGTGCCAGCAGCTTAGCCGCAGGGGCCTATGGCTACACCTTC. The chain joins TRBV7-9 to TRBJ1-2; D possibly corresponds to TRBD1 (6 bases). Germline CDR1 is SEHNR and CDR2 is FQNEAQ (reference sequence). CDR3 size: 14 residues. The ends were cut back, 0 bases at V and 4 bases at J, with 9 bases in the middle. Drawing the rest from reference TRBV7-9 and TRBJ1-2, the complete variable domain is DTGVSQNPRHKITKRGQNVTFRCDPISEHNRLYWYRQTLGQGPEFLTYFQNEAQLEKSRLLSDRFSAERPKGSFSTLEIQRTEQGDSAMYLCASSLAAGAYGYTFGSGTRLTVV.

The chain is built from TRBV7-2 and TRBJ1-2, with D unclear. Germline V gene lookup returns CDR1 SGHTA and CDR2 FQGNSA. The V gene lost 1 base and the J gene lost 2 bases, with 11 bases spanning the gap. The CDR3 sequence is 15 residues long. CDR3 sequence reads: CASSLGPNPNYGYTF. The DNA of the CDR3 is TGTGCCAGCAGCTTAGGCCCTAACCCAAACTATGGCTACACCTTC.

In this sample, this clone turned up a few times. The J gene is TRBJ1-4, the V gene TRBV3-1 (or the pseudogene TRBV3-2); D not resolved. The ends were cut back, 2 bases at V and 6 bases at J, with 22 bases in the middle. The germline CDR1 and CDR2 sequences are LGHDT and YNNKEL (reference sequence). The CDR3 loop spans 18 amino acids. For the CDR3, the DNA is TGTGCCAGCAGCCAATGGGTCGACGGCGCCCTCGAGGATGAAAAACTGTTTTTT. Protein: CASSQWVDGALEDEKLFF.

This clone occurred a few times. The chain is built from TRBV15 and TRBJ2-7; TRBD1 agrees at 7 bases. The CDR3 totals 16 residues. V was pared by 0 bases and J by 2 bases, with 7 bases of the junction left unmatched. Germline V gives CDR1 LNHNV, CDR2 YYDKDF (reference sequence). As DNA, the CDR3 is TGTGCCACCAGCAGAGAGGCGACAGGGCCTCCCTACGAGCAGTACTTC. Amino acid sequence: CATSREATGPPYEQYF. Together with reference TRBV15 and TRBJ2-7, the CDR3 gives the full variable domain: DAMVIQNPRYQVTQFGKPVTLSCSQTLNHNVMYWYQQKSSQAPKLLFHYYDKDFNNEADTPDNFQSRRPNTSFCFLDIRSPGLGDTAMYLCATSREATGPPYEQYFGPGTRLTVT.

The chain employs TRBV6-5 and TRBJ2-7; 11 nucleotides agree with TRBD1. Trimming removed 6 bases from V and 7 bases from J; junction bases left unmatched: 5. The CDR3 covers 13 residues. Looked up from germline, CDR1 is MNHEY and CDR2 is SVGAGI. The CDR3 DNA is TGTGCCAGCAGACGGGACAGGGGGAGGGAGCAGTACTTC. Its protein is CASRRDRGREQYF.

The chain is built from TRBV4-2 and TRBJ1-1, with a weak D call TRBD1 (6 bases). Trimming took off 2 bases at V and 3 bases at J, with 25 bases between the two ends. The germline V gene has CDR1 LGHNA and CDR2 YNFKEQ. The CDR3 is 19 residues long. For the CDR3, the DNA is TGTGCCAGCAGCCAAATCAGGGGTAGTCGGGCAGAACCTTACACTGAAGCTTTCTTT. Protein product: CASSQIRGSRAEPYTEAFF.

The rearrangement links TRBV12-3 or TRBV12-4 to TRBJ1-2; no firm D call. The CDR3 consists of 13 residues. V was shortened by 6 bases and J by 8 bases, with 16 bases between the two germline ends. This CDR3 reads CASSLARFRGYTF. CDR3 DNA: TGTGCCAGCAGCCTGGCCAGGTTTCGAGGCTACACCTTC.

Points on this clone: Other nucleotide sequences in the sample specify the same CDR3. This chain uses TRBV5-1 with TRBJ1-2; D is ambiguous. Trimming shortened V by 0 bases and J by 2 bases, and 8 bases separated the two germline ends. Germline CDR1 reads SGHRS; CDR2 reads YFSETQ. The CDR3 runs 14 residues. For the CDR3, the DNA is TGCGCCAGCAGCTTGGAGAGCCCCAACTATGGCTACACCTTC. This translates into CASSLESPNYGYTF.